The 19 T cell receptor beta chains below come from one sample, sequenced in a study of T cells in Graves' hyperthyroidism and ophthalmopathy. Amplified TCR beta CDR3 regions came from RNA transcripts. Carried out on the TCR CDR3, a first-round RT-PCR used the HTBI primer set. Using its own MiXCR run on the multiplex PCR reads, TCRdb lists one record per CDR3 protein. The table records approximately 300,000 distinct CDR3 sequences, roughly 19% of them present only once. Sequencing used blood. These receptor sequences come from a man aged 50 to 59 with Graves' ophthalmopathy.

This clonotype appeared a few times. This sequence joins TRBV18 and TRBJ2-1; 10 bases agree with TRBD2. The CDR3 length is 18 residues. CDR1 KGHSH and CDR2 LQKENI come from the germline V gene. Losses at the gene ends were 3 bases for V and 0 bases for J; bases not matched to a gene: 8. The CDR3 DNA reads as TGTGCCAGCTCACCGAGGACTAGCGGACTGAGCTCCTACAATGAGCAGTTCTTC. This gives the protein CASSPRTSGLSSYNEQFF.

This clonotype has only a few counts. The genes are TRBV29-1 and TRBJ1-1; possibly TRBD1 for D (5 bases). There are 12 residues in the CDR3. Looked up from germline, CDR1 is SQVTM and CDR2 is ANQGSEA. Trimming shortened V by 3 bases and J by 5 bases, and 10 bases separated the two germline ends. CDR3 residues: CSVDLWGTEAFF. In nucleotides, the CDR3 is TGCAGCGTTGATCTGTGGGGGACTGAAGCTTTCTTT.

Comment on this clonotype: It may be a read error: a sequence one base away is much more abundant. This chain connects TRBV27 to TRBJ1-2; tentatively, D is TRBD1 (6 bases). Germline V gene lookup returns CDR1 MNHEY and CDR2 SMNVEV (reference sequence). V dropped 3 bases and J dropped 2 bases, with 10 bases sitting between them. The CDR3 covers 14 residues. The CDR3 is CASSLKGENYGYTF. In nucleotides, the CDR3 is TGTGCCAGCAGTTTGAAGGGGGAGAACTATGGCTACACCTTC.

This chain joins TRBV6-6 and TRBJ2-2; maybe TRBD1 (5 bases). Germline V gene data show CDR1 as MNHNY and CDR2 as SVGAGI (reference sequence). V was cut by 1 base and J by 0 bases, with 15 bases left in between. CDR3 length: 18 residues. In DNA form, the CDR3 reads TGTGCCAGCAGTTACTTAGGAAAGGGGCTAGCGAACACCGGGGAGCTGTTTTTT. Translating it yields CASSYLGKGLANTGELFF.

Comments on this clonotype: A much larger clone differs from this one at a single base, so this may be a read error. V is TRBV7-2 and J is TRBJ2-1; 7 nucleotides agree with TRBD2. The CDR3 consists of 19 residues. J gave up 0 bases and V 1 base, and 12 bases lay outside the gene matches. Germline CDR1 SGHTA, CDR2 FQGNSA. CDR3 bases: TGTGCCAGCAGCTTAGAACTAGCGAGAGGGCGGAGCTCCTACAATGAGCAGTTCTTC. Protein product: CASSLELARGRSSYNEQFF.

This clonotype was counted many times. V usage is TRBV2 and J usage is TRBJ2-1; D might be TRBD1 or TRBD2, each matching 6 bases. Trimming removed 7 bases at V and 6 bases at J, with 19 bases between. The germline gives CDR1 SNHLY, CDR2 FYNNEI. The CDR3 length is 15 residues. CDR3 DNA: TGTGCCAGCACTCGTGAAGGGGGGTTGATCAATGAGCAGTTCTTC. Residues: CASTREGGLINEQFF.

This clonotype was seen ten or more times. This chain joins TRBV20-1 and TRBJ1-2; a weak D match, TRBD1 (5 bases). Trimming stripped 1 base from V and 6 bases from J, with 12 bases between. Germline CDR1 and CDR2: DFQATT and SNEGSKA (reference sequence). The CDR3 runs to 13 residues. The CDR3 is CSARVEGRNGYTF. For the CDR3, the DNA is TGCAGTGCTAGAGTTGAGGGACGTAATGGCTACACCTTC.

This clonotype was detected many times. Written as DNA, the CDR3 is TGTGCCAGCAGCCACCTTAGATCGGACACTGAAGCTTTCTTT. Its translation is CASSHLRSDTEAFF. This chain connects TRBV4-2 to TRBJ1-1; D gene uncertain. With 3 bases removed from V and 3 bases from J, the gap between germline ends came to 11 bases. CDR3 size: 14 residues. Per germline, CDR1 LGHNA and CDR2 YNFKEQ.

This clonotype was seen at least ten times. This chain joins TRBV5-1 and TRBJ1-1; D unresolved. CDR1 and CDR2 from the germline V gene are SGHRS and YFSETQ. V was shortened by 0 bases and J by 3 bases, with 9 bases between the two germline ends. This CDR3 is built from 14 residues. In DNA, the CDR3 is TGCGCCAGCAGCTTGGCGAGTGGGGACACTGAAGCTTTCTTT. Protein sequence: CASSLASGDTEAFF.

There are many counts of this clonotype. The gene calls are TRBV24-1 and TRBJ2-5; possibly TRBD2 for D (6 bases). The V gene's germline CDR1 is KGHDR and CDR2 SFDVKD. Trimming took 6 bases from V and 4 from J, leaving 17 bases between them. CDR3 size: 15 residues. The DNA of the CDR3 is TGTGCCACCAGTTCAAGCGGGCGCCTTCGAGAGACCCAGTACTTC. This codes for CATSSSGRLRETQYF.

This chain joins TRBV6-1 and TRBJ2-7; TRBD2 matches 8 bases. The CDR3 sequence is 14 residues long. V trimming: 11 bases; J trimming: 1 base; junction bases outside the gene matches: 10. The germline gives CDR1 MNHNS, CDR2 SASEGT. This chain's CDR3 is CAVQGTSGSYEQYF. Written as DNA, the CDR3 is TGTGCCGTCCAGGGAACTAGCGGTTCCTACGAGCAGTACTTC.

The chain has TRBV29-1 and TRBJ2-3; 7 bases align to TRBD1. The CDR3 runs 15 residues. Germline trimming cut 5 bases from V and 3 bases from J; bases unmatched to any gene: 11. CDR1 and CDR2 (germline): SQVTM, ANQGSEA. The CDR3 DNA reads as TGCAGCGTTCTTAGCCGAGGGGGCTCAACAGATACGCAGTATTTT. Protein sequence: CSVLSRGGSTDTQYF.

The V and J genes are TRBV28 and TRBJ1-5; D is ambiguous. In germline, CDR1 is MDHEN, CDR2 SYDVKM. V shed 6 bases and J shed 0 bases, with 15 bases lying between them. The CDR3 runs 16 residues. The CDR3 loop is CASSPLRGNSNQPQHF. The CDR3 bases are TGTGCCAGCAGCCCCTTGCGAGGGAATAGCAATCAGCCCCAGCATTTT.

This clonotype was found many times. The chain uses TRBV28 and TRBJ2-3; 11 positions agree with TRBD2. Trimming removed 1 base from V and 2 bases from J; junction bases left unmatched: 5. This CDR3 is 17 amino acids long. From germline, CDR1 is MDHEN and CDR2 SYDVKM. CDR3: CASSLSSSGRATDTQYF. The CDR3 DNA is TGTGCCAGCAGTTTATCTAGTAGCGGGAGGGCCACAGATACGCAGTATTTT.

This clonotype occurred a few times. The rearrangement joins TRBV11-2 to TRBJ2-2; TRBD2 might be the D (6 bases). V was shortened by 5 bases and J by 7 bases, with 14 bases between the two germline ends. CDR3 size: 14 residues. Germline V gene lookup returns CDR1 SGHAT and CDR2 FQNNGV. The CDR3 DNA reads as TGTGCCAGCAGCACCAGACTAGAGAACGGGGAGCTGTTTTTT. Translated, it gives CASSTRLENGELFF.

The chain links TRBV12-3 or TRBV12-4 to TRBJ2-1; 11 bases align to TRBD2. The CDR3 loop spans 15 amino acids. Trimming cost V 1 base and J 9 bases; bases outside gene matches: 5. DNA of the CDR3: TGTGCCAGCAGTTTAGAGCTTAGCGGGAGGGCTGAGCAGTTCTTC. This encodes CASSLELSGRAEQFF.

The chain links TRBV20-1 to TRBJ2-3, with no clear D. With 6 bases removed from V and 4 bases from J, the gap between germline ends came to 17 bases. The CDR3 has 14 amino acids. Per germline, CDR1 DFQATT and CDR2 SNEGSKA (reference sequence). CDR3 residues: CSAASSIPPDTQYF. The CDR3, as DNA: TGCAGTGCGGCTAGTAGCATTCCTCCAGATACGCAGTATTTT.

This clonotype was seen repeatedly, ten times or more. For the CDR3, the DNA is TGTGCCAGCAGCCAGCAGGGTGCCAATGAGCAGTTCTTC. The encoded protein is CASSQQGANEQFF. V is TRBV3-1 and J is TRBJ2-1, with D possibly matching TRBD1 (5 bases). From germline, CDR1 is LGHDT and CDR2 YNNKEL (reference sequence). Trimming removed 3 bases from V and 6 bases from J, with 9 bases in between. The CDR3 sequence is 13 residues long.

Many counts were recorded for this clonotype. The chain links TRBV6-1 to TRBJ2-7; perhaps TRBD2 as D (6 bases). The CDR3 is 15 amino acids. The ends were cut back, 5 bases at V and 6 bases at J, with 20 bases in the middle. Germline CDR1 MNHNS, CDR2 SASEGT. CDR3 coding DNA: TGTGCCAGCAGTCCTAAGACGGGAGTGGTTAGCGAGCAGTACTTC. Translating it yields CASSPKTGVVSEQYF.